This is a list of T cell receptor beta chains from one sample in a study of blood T cells in healthy people across ages. TCRdb re-called the 5' RACE reads through MiXCR, storing one row per CDR3 protein. The sample includes roughly 1.9 million distinct CDR3 sequences, about two fifths of them seen just once. The sequenced material came from blood. The receptors here all came from a human donor in good health. Each CDR3 is given with its conserved first and last residue. The order of the fields is clone size, D gene, V gene, J gene, CDR3 protein, CDR3 DNA. D genes are given only for firm matches. For some rows the clone size is stated as once, few or many, or as a class when expanded; others skip it.

clone size: .
D gene: .
V gene: TRBV27
J gene: TRBJ1-2
CDR3 protein: CASSQPGPPWGYTF
CDR3 DNA: TGTGCCAGCAGTCAACCGGGGCCCCCATGGGGCTACACCTTC

clone size: .
D gene: .
V gene: TRBV20-1
J gene: TRBJ2-1
CDR3 protein: CSARDSSSGYNEQFF
CDR3 DNA: TGCAGTGCTAGAGATTCATCCTCGGGATACAATGAGCAGTTCTTC

clone size: .
D gene: TRBD2
V gene: TRBV3-1
J gene: TRBJ2-5
CDR3 protein: CASSRHPGLAGETQYF
CDR3 DNA: TGTGCCAGCAGCCGTCACCCGGGACTAGCTGGAGAGACCCAGTACTTC

clone size: few
D gene: .
V gene: TRBV6-2/TRBV6-3
J gene: TRBJ2-1
CDR3 protein: CASSYHLGSSYNEQFF
CDR3 DNA: TGTGCCAGCAGTTACCATCTAGGGAGCTCCTACAATGAGCAGTTCTTC

clone size: .
D gene: TRBD1
V gene: TRBV13
J gene: TRBJ1-2
CDR3 protein: CASSYKTGLGGYTF
CDR3 DNA: TGTGCCAGCAGCTACAAGACAGGGCTGGGCGGCTACACCTTC

clone size: .
D gene: .
V gene: TRBV6-5
J gene: TRBJ2-7
CDR3 protein: CASSATGDLPFYEQYF
CDR3 DNA: TGTGCCAGCAGCGCAACCGGGGATCTACCCTTCTACGAGCAGTACTTC

clone size: .
D gene: .
V gene: TRBV6-1
J gene: TRBJ1-2
CDR3 protein: CASSEARDGYTF
CDR3 DNA: TGTGCCAGCAGTGAAGCCAGGGACGGCTACACCTTC

clone size: .
D gene: TRBD1
V gene: TRBV20-1
J gene: TRBJ1-2
CDR3 protein: CSARDRGQGLNYGYTF
CDR3 DNA: TGCAGTGCTAGAGATAGGGGACAGGGGCTAAACTATGGCTACACCTTC

clone size: few
D gene: .
V gene: TRBV5-1
J gene: TRBJ2-1
CDR3 protein: CASSGGATGNEQFF
CDR3 DNA: TGCGCCAGCAGCGGGGGGGCGACGGGGAATGAGCAGTTCTTC

clone size: .
D gene: TRBD1
V gene: TRBV29-1
J gene: TRBJ2-7
CDR3 protein: CSVVGGQGGDEQYF
CDR3 DNA: TGCAGCGTTGTCGGGGGACAGGGGGGAGACGAGCAGTACTTC

clone size: few
D gene: .
V gene: TRBV15
J gene: TRBJ2-6
CDR3 protein: CATSRDDSPSGANVLTF
CDR3 DNA: TGTGCCACCAGCAGAGACGACAGCCCGTCTGGGGCCAACGTCCTGACTTTC